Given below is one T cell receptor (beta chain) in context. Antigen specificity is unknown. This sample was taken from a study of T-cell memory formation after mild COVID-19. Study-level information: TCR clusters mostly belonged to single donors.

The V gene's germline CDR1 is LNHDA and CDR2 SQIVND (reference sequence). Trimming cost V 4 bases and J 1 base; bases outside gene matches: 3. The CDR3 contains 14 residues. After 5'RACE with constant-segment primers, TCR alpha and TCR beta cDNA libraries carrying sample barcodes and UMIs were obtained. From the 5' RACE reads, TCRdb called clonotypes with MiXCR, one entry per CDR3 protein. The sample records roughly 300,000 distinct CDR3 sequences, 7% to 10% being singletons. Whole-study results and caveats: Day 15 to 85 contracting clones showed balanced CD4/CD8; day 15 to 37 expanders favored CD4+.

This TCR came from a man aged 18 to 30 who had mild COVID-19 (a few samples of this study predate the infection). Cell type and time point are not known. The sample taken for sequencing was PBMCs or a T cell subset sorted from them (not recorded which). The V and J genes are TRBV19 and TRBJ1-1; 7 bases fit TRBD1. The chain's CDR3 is CASSTRGSNTEAFF. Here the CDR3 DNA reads TGTGCCAGTAGTACCAGGGGGTCGAACACTGAAGCTTTCTTT.